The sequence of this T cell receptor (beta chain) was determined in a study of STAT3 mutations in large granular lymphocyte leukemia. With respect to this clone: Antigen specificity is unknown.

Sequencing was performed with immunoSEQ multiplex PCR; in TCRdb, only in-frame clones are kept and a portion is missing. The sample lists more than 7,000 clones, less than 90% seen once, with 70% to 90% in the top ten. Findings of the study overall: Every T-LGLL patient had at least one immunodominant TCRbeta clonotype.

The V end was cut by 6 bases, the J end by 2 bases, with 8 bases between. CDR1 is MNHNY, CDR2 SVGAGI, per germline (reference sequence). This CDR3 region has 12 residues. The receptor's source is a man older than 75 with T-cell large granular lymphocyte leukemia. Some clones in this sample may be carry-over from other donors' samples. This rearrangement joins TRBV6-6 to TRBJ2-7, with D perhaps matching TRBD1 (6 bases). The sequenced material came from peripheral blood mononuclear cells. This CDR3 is CASRRDTYEQYF. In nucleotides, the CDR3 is TGTGCCAGCAGACGGGACACCTACGAGCAGTACTTC.